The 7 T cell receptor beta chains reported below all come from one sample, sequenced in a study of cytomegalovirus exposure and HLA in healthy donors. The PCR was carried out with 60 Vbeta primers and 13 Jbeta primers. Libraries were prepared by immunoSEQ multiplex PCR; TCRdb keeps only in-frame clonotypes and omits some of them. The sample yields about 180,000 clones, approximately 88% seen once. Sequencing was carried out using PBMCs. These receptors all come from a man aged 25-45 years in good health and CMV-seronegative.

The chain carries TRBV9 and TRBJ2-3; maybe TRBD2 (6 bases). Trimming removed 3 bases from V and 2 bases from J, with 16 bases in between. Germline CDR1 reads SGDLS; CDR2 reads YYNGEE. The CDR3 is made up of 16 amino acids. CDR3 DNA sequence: TGTGCCAGCAGCGGAACGGGACTGACGATCACAGATACGCAGTATTTT. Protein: CASSGTGLTITDTQYF.

CDR3 bases: TGTGCCAGCAGCTTAGTGGGGACAGCGGGTGAAAAACTGTTTTTT. Protein sequence: CASSLVGTAGEKLFF. This sequence joins TRBV7-8 and TRBJ1-4, with TRBD1 identical over 7 bases. The CDR3 sequence is 15 residues long. The germline V gene encodes CDR1 SGHVS and CDR2 FQNEAQ. V shed 1 base and J 7 bases; nucleotides not matched to a gene: 6.

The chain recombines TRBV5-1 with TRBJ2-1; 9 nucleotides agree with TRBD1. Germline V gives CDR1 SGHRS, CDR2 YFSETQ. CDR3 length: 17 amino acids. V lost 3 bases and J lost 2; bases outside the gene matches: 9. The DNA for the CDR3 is TGCGCCAGCAGCTCCGGTTTGGGGACAGGGCCCTACAATGAGCAGTTCTTC. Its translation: CASSSGLGTGPYNEQFF. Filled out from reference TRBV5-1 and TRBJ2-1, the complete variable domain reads KAGVTQTPRYLIKTRGQQVTLSCSPISGHRSVSWYQQTPGQGLQFLFEYFSETQRNKGNFPGRFSGRQFSNSRSEMNVSTLELGDSALYLCASSSGLGTGPYNEQFFGPGTRLTVL.

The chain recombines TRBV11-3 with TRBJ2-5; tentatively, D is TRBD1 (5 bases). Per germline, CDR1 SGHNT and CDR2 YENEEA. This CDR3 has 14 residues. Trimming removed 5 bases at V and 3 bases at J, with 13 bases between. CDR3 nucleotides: TGTGCCAGCAGCCCTACCTTGACAGAAGAGACCCAGTACTTC. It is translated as CASSPTLTEETQYF.

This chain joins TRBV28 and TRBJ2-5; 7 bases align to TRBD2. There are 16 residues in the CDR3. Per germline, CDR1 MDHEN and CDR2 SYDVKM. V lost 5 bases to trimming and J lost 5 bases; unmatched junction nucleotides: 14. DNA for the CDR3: TGTGCCAGCAGTCGCAATGGGGGGGAGTTTACGGAGACCCAGTACTTC. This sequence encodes CASSRNGGEFTETQYF.

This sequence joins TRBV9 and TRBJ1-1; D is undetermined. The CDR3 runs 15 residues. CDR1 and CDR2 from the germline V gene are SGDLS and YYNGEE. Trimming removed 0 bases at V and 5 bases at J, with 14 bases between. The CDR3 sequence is CASSVGMAGRTEAFF. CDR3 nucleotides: TGTGCCAGCAGCGTAGGTATGGCGGGTCGAACTGAAGCTTTCTTT.

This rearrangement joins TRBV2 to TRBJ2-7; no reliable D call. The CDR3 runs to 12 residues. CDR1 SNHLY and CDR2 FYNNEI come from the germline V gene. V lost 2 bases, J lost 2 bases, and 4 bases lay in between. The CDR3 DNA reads TGTGCCAGCAGTGAACAGGCCTACGAGCAGTACTTC. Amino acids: CASSEQAYEQYF.